This T cell receptor (beta chain) was recorded in a study of shared clonotypes between healthy human individuals. Among the unsorted PBMC samples, replicate PCRs used about 280 ng DNA, 25,000 to 30,000 T cell genomes. Sequencing used immunoSEQ multiplex PCR; TCRdb keeps in-frame clones, though not all of them. This sample has approximately 500,000 clones, with almost 80% found just once. CDR1 and CDR2 from the germline V gene are DFQATT and SNEGSKA (reference sequence). This CDR3 contains 11 residues. Trimming removed 6 bases from V and 5 bases from J, with 11 bases in between. The source of this sequence is a middle-aged woman in good health. Some clones in this sample may be carry-over from other donors' samples. The rearrangement uses TRBV20-1 and TRBJ2-7; D is perhaps TRBD1 (5 bases). The sequenced sample was PBMCs. The CDR3 is CSALARDEQYF. The CDR3 coding sequence is TGCAGTGCGCTCGCCAGGGACGAGCAGTACTTC.